This TCR beta chain originates from a study of blood T cell repertoires in COVID-19. Study at large: Collection of acute and convalescent COVID-19 samples took place in the United States, Italy and Spain.

Some clones are missing from TCRdb's copy, which holds only in-frame ones; the method was immunoSEQ multiplex PCR. The profile shows 75,000 to 100,000 clones, roughly 80% of them singletons. The germline V gene encodes CDR1 SGHNT and CDR2 YYREEE (reference sequence). The CDR3 has 16 residues. V was pared by 5 bases and J by 2 bases, with 7 bases of the junction left unmatched. The material sequenced was peripheral blood. The V call is TRBV5-4, the J call TRBJ2-5, with 12 positions matching TRBD2. This TCR was recovered from a woman of 80 years or more with acute or convalescent COVID-19. CDR3 in amino acids: CASSLGTSGRQETQYF. The CDR3 coding sequence is TGTGCCAGCAGTCTCGGGACTAGCGGGCGTCAAGAGACCCAGTACTTC.